This TCR beta chain was sequenced for a study of blood T cells in healthy people across ages. For the second PCR, which ran for roughly 7 to 11 cycles, a sample-barcoded 5' primer and a J-beta primer mix were used. TCRdb used MiXCR to reprocess the 5' RACE reads, holding one entry per CDR3 protein. The data contain hundreds of thousands of distinct CDR3 sequences, about 53% of them singletons. V dropped 3 bases and J dropped 0 bases, with 6 bases sitting between them. CDR3 length equals 13 residues. CDR1 is SQVTM and CDR2 is ANQGSEA in the germline V gene. Per sample, at least 6 micrograms of total RNA were extracted.

Sequencing input: blood. V usage is TRBV29-1 and J usage is TRBJ2-4; no definite D call. This TCR was recovered from a man older than 75 in good health. CDR3 region: CSVEDLAKNIQYF. The DNA for the CDR3 is TGCAGCGTTGAGGATCTAGCCAAAAACATTCAGTACTTC.